The TCR beta chain described here comes from a study of metastatic and nonmetastatic thyroid tumors. At the level of the study: From malignant and benign thyroid patients, repertoires in blood and in tumor or nodule tissue were compared.

Methods used by the authors: A distant-metastasis classifier for papillary thyroid cancer was built using CDR3 differences across clinicopathological groups. Via MiXCR, TCRdb re-called the PCR reads. TCRdb's processing, not the authors', yielded these V and J calls. The top ten clones hold roughly 5.3% of a sample with approximately 26,000 clones, 10% to 15% of them seen once. The CDR3 consists of 13 residues. From germline, CDR1 is MNHEY and CDR2 SVGEGT. V shed 2 bases and J shed 2 bases, with 7 bases lying between them. In its sample, this clone was seen many times. What it binds is not known. Study-wide points: Malignant thyroid tumors reportedly had TCR beta diversity that was significantly higher than in benign nodules, in blood and tumor.

Prior to thyroid surgery, none of the patients had received any treatment. The sequence came from a female donor with papillary thyroid cancer or a benign thyroid nodule (not recorded which). Some clones in this sample may be carry-over from other donors' samples. Material: blood. The chain couples TRBV6-2 or TRBV6-3 to TRBJ2-7, with D unclear. CDR3 residues: CASSYPGPYEQYF. In DNA, the CDR3 is TGTGCCAGCAGTTACCCGGGCCCCTACGAGCAGTACTTC.